Listed below are T cell receptor beta chains from one sample, sequenced in a study of regulatory T cells in long-lasting Graves disease. Each CDR3 protein gets one entry after TCRdb re-called the multiplex PCR reads with MiXCR. This sample has hundreds of thousands of distinct CDR3 sequences; about 22% occur once, and the top ten carry roughly 7%. Here the sequenced sample was peripheral blood mononuclear cells (PBMCs), taken when the disease was refractory, from a patient treated with antithyroid drugs. Receptor source: a female donor with Graves disease. CDR3s include the opening cysteine and the closing phenylalanine or tryptophan. A D gene is named only where the DNA matches it firmly. Only some rows state a clone size, as once, few, many or a class for expanded clones.

V,size,J,D,DNA,CDR3
TRBV28,many,TRBJ2-5,NA,TGTGCCAGCAGCCAACGGGCAGGTCAAGAGACCCAGTACTTC,CASSQRAGQETQYF
TRBV20-1,many,TRBJ1-4,NA,TGCAGTGCTAGAGACCCCCCGATCGCGGGGCCAACTAATGAAAAACTGTTTTTT,CSARDPPIAGPTNEKLFF
TRBV28,many,TRBJ2-7,NA,TGTGCCAGCAGTTCCCTCACCGGGGAGCAGTACTTC,CASSSLTGEQYF
TRBV18,NA,TRBJ1-1,NA,TGTGCCAGCTCACCACCGAGTTTGGGTTCAAACACTGAAGCTTTCTTT,CASSPPSLGSNTEAFF
TRBV20-1,few,TRBJ1-6,NA,TGCAGTGCTACCCTTGGACGGATTAATTCACCCCTCCACTTT,CSATLGRINSPLHF
TRBV7-9,NA,TRBJ2-3,NA,TGTGCCAGCAGACCGCGCGGCAGGCTGGGGGATACGCAGTATTTT,CASRPRGRLGDTQYF
TRBV7-2,many,TRBJ2-5,NA,TGTGCCAGCAGTATTTTACGAGAGACCCAGTACTTC,CASSILRETQYF
TRBV7-2,NA,TRBJ2-7,TRBD2,TGTGCCAGCAGCTTAGTGGCGACTAGCGGGAGTAACTCCTACGAGCAGTACTTC,CASSLVATSGSNSYEQYF
TRBV5-6,NA,TRBJ2-3,NA,TGTGCCAGCAGCCCGGATGTCACAGATACGCAGTATTTT,CASSPDVTDTQYF
TRBV28,many,TRBJ1-1,NA,TGTGCCAGCAGTTTAGGGATATCCCTAAACACTGAAGCTTTCTTT,CASSLGISLNTEAFF
TRBV28,many,TRBJ2-7,TRBD1,TGTGCCAGCAGCCCGGGACAGGGCTACGAGCAGTACTTC,CASSPGQGYEQYF
TRBV7-6,NA,TRBJ2-1,TRBD2,TGTGCCAGCAGCTTAACAGCGGGGACGGGGGATGAGCAGTTCTTC,CASSLTAGTGDEQFF
TRBV15,many,TRBJ1-4,NA,TGTGCCACCAGCAGAAAAAGGGGGGAAAAACTGTTTTTT,CATSRKRGEKLFF
TRBV12-3/TRBV12-4,many,TRBJ1-2,TRBD1,TGTGCCAGCAGTTTAGACTCAGGGGGGGACTATGGCTACACCTTC,CASSLDSGGDYGYTF
TRBV6-5,NA,TRBJ2-7,NA,TGTGCCAGCAGTTACCGGGAAACAAGCCACTACGAGCAGTACTTC,CASSYRETSHYEQYF
TRBV27,many,TRBJ1-2,TRBD1,TGTGCCAGCGGCAGACTTCAGGGGGGGCGGGGCTACACCTTC,CASGRLQGGRGYTF
TRBV19,NA,TRBJ2-5,NA,TGTGCCAGTAGTAGAGGGATCCAAGAGACCCAGTACTTC,CASSRGIQETQYF
TRBV6-5,many,TRBJ1-1,NA,TGTGCCAGCAGTTACGGGGCAGGGCCCACTGAAGCTTTCTTT,CASSYGAGPTEAFF
TRBV3-1,few,TRBJ2-5,TRBD1,TGTGCCAGCAGCCGGGGGACAGGCCCTACCCAGTACTTC,CASSRGTGPTQYF
TRBV6-2/TRBV6-3,NA,TRBJ2-7,NA,TGTGCCAGCACACGGGGCGAAAGGAGCTCCTACGAGCAGTACTTC,CASTRGERSSYEQYF
TRBV29-1,many,TRBJ1-1,NA,TGCAGCGTTTTTGGCGGGGGGCCGAAGCCTGAAGCTTTCTTT,CSVFGGGPKPEAFF
TRBV5-6,many,TRBJ1-4,NA,TGTGCCAGCAGCTTGAAATTTCAGGGGACTGAAAAACTGTTTTTT,CASSLKFQGTEKLFF
TRBV29-1,NA,TRBJ1-5,TRBD1,TGCAGCTCGGACAGGGAGGACAATCAGCCCCAGCATTTT,CSSDREDNQPQHF
TRBV30,once,TRBJ1-3,NA,TGTGCCGGACTTAGGGGTTCTGGAAACACCATATATTTT,CAGLRGSGNTIYF
TRBV7-9,NA,TRBJ1-4,TRBD1,TGTGCCAGCAGCTTTTCATCTGGGACAGGGCCTTTTTTT,CASSFSSGTGPFF
TRBV7-9,few,TRBJ1-4,NA,TGTGCCAGCAGCCACTTCAACCAGGATAAAGAAAAACTGTTTTTT,CASSHFNQDKEKLFF
TRBV28,few,TRBJ2-5,TRBD1,TGTGCCAGCAGTCCCTGGACAGGGTACCCGCAAGAGACCCAGTACTTC,CASSPWTGYPQETQYF
TRBV29-1,NA,TRBJ1-2,TRBD1,TGCAGCGTTGAAGTAGGGCCAGGGGGAGACTATGGCTACACCTTC,CSVEVGPGGDYGYTF
TRBV30,NA,TRBJ1-1,NA,TGTGCCTGGAGTTGGGGGCTACAGGGAATGAACACTGAAGCTTTCTTT,CAWSWGLQGMNTEAFF
TRBV28,many,TRBJ1-4,NA,TGTGCCAGCAGTTTATGGGCGAGGAATGAAAAACTGTTTTTT,CASSLWARNEKLFF
TRBV11-2,many,TRBJ2-5,TRBD1,TGTGCCAGCAGCTTAGTCTGGACAGGGGCGATGGGGCCCCAAGAGACCCAGTACTTC,CASSLVWTGAMGPQETQYF
TRBV7-2,few,TRBJ2-7,NA,TGTGCCGGCAGCTTAAACGGGCTAGGGCCCTACGAGCAGTACTTC,CAGSLNGLGPYEQYF
TRBV28,NA,TRBJ1-2,NA,TGTGCCACCCGATTGGGGGGCTACACCTTC,CATRLGGYTF
TRBV30,NA,TRBJ1-6,NA,TGTGCCTGGAGTTTGAGCTCCTATAATTCACCCCTCCACTTT,CAWSLSSYNSPLHF
TRBV6-1,many,TRBJ1-1,NA,TGTGCCAGCGTCCCCCACTCCAACACTGAAGCTTTCTTT,CASVPHSNTEAFF
TRBV4-3,NA,TRBJ1-6,NA,TGCGCCAGCAGCCAAGATAAGAGGAATTCACCCCTCCACTTT,CASSQDKRNSPLHF
TRBV4-1,NA,TRBJ2-2,TRBD2,TGCGCCAGCAGCCAAGATTCGACTAGCGGGAGCACCGGGGAGCTGTTTTTT,CASSQDSTSGSTGELFF
TRBV18,few,TRBJ1-2,NA,TGTGCCAGCTCACCCACGGATAACTATGGCTACACCTTC,CASSPTDNYGYTF
TRBV20-1,few,TRBJ2-2,NA,TGCAGTGCTAGAGACACGGGATCGCCCACCGGGGAGCTGTTTTTT,CSARDTGSPTGELFF
TRBV28,many,TRBJ1-4,NA,TGTGCCAGCAGTTTACGAAGGAACGGAAAACTGTTTTTT,CASSLRRNGKLFF
TRBV28,NA,TRBJ1-5,NA,TGTGCCAGCAGTCCCCAAGCCCAGGGGCCCCAGCATTTT,CASSPQAQGPQHF
TRBV5-4,few,TRBJ2-5,TRBD1,TGTGCCAGCAGCTTGGTGGACAGGGAAGAGACCCAGTACTTC,CASSLVDREETQYF
TRBV7-3,NA,TRBJ2-2,TRBD2,TGTGCCAGCAGCCGCCAAGTAGCGGGTTACACCGGGGAGCTGTTTTTT,CASSRQVAGYTGELFF
TRBV12-3/TRBV12-4,many,TRBJ1-2,NA,TGTGCCAGCAGTTTAAATGAGCGCTACACCTTC,CASSLNERYTF
TRBV5-1,many,TRBJ1-2,NA,TGCGCCAGCAGCTTAACTCGGACCTATGGCTACACCTTC,CASSLTRTYGYTF
TRBV28,NA,TRBJ2-7,NA,TGTGCCAGCAGACCCTTAGAAAACGCCTACGAGCAGTACTTC,CASRPLENAYEQYF